In this sample, the clone carrying this T cell receptor beta chain turned up many times. Its specificity is unknown. The TCR library protocol was used to attach unique molecular identifiers. These identifiers were attached to individual cDNA molecules. TCRdb re-derived calls from the 5' RACE reads in MiXCR, one entry per CDR3 protein. The table shows 55,000 to 80,000 distinct CDR3 sequences, with 8% to 9% occurring only once. This record belongs to a study of early T cells in non-severe SARS-CoV-2 infection. Study-level information: Sequencing targeted bulk RNA from unsorted whole blood, leaving chains unpaired. The study's findings and limits: There was a bias toward anti-spike CD8 responses in VDJdb matching, which missed private and CD4 specificities.

Sequencing was performed on whole blood, taken at baseline. The sequence was collected from an adult who was a healthcare worker with PCR-confirmed SARS-CoV-2 infection or an uninfected control (not recorded which).

The CDR3 DNA reads TGTGCCAGCAGCCTCCTTTTGGCCGGGGAGCTGTTTTTT. Protein product: CASSLLLAGELFF. V usage is TRBV3-1 and J usage is TRBJ2-2; D remains ambiguous. CDR3 length: 13 residues. Looked up from germline, CDR1 is LGHDT and CDR2 is YNNKEL (reference sequence). V lost 4 bases to trimming and J lost 6 bases, with 9 bases between them.